Detailed here is one T cell receptor (beta chain). Its antigen is still unknown. These data originate in a study of circulating tumor DNA in untreated peripheral T-cell lymphoma. Study findings and constraints: 38% of serially sampled patients cleared ctDNA after two cycles. Persistent ctDNA after therapy did not always predict relapse. Tumor-specific clonotypes were found in 60% to 85% of patients.

The germline V gene has CDR1 DFQATT and CDR2 SNEGSKA (reference sequence). The ends were cut back, 3 bases at V and 2 bases at J, with 2 bases in the middle. This CDR3 contains 10 residues. Profiled with immunoSEQ multiplex PCR; TCRdb holds only in-frame clones, not every one. The sample contains under 150 clones, roughly four fifths of which appear only once. The V gene is TRBV20-1, the J gene TRBJ2-7; D remains unclear. This TCR was sampled from a human donor with peripheral T-cell lymphoma. The sequenced material came from cell-free DNA from blood serum. The CDR3 spells CSASAYEQYF. CDR3 bases: TGCAGTGCTAGTGCCTACGAGCAGTACTTC.